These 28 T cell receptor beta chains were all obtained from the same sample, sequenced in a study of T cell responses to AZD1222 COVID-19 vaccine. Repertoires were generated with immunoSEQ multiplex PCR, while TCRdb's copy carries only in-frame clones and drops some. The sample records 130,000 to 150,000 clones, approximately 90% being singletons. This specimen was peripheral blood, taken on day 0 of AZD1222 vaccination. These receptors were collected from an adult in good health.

CDR3 residues: CASSLDYSGGSTDTQYF. In nucleotides, the CDR3 is TGTGCCAGCAGCCTTGATTATAGCGGGGGGAGCACAGATACGCAGTATTTT. The chain combines TRBV3-1 (or the pseudogene TRBV3-2) with TRBJ2-3, with 10 bases matching TRBD2. The germline V gene has CDR1 LGHDT and CDR2 YNNKEL (reference sequence). The V gene end was trimmed by 4 bases and the J gene end by 0 bases; junction bases not matched to a gene: 7. The CDR3 covers 17 residues.

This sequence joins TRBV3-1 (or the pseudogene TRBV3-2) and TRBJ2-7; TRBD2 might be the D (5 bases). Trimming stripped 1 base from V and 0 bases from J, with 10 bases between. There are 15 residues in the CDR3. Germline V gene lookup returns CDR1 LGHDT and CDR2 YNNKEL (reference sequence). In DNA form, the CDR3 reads TGTGCCAGCAGCCAAGGAGCGGTGAGCTCCTACGAGCAGTACTTC. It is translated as CASSQGAVSSYEQYF.

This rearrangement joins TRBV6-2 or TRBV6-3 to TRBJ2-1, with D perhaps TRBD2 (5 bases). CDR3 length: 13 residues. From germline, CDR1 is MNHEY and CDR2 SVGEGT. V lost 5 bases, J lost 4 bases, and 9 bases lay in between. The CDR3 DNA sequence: TGTGCCAGCAGTGGAAGCGGTTACAATGAGCAGTTCTTC. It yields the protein CASSGSGYNEQFF.

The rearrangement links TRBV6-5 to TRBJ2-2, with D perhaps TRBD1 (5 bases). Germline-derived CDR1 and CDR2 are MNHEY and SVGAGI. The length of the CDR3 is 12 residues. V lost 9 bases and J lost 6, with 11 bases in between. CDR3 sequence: CASLKGPGELFF. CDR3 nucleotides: TGTGCCAGTCTCAAGGGGCCCGGGGAGCTGTTTTTT.

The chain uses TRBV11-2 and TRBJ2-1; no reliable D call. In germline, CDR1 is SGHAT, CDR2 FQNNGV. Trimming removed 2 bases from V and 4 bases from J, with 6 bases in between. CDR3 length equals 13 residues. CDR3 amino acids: CASSLLGYNEQFF. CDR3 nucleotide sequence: TGTGCCAGCAGCTTATTGGGATACAATGAGCAGTTCTTC.

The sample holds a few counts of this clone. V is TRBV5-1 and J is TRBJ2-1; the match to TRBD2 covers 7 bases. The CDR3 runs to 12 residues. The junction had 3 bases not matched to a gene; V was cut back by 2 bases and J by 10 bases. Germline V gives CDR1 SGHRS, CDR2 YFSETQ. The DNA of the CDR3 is TGCGCCAGCAGCTTTGCAGCGGGGGAGCAGTTCTTC. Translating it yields CASSFAAGEQFF.

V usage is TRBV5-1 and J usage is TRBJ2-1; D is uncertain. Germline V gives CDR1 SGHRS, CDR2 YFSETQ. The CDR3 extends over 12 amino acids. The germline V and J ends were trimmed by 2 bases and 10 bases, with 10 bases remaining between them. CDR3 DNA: TGCGCCAGCAGCTTTGAAGGGTCGGAGCAGTTCTTC. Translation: CASSFEGSEQFF.

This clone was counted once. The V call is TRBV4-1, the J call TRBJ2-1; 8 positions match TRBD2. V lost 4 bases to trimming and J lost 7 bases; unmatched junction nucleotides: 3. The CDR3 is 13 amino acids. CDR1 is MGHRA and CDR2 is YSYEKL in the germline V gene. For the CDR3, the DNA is TGCGCCAGCAGCCTTGGGACTAGGAATGAGCAGTTCTTC. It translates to CASSLGTRNEQFF.

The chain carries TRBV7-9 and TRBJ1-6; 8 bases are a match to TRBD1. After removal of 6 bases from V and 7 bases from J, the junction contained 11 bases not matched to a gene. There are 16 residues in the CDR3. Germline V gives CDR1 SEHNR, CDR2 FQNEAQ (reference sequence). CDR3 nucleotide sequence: TGTGCCAGCAGGGGGGGACAGGAGGTTATGAATTCACCCCTCCACTTT. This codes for CASRGGQEVMNSPLHF.

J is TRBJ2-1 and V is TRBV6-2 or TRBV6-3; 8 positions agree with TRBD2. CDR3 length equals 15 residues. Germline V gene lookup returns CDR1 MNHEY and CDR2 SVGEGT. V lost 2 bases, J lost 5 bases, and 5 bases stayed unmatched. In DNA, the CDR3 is TGTGCCAGCAGTTACCTCGCGGGGGGCGACAATGAGCAGTTCTTC. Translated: CASSYLAGGDNEQFF.

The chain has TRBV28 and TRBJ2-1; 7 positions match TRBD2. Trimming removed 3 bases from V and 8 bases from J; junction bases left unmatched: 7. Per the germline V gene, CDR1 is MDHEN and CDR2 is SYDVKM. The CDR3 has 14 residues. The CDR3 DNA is TGTGCCAGCAGTTTCGGGCGGGAGTCCGATGAGCAGTTCTTC. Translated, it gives CASSFGRESDEQFF.

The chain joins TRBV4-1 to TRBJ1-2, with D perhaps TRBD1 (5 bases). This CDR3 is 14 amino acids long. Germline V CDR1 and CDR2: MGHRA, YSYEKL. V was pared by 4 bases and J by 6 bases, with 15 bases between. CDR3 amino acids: CASSLRQLSDGYTF. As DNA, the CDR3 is TGCGCCAGCAGCCTCCGACAGCTATCTGATGGCTACACCTTC.

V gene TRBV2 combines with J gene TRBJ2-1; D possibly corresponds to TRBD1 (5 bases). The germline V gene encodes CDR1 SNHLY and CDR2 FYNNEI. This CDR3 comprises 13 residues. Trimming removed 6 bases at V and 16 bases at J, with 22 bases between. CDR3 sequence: CASSDRSARSTFF. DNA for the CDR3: TGTGCCAGCAGCGACAGAAGCGCCCGAAGCACCTTCTTC.

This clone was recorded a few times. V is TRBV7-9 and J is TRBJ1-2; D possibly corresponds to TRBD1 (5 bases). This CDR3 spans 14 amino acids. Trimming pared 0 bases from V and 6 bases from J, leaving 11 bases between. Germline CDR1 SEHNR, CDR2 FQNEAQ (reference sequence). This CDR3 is CASSLAGGIDGYTF. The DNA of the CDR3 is TGTGCCAGCAGCTTAGCTGGGGGAATCGATGGCTACACCTTC.

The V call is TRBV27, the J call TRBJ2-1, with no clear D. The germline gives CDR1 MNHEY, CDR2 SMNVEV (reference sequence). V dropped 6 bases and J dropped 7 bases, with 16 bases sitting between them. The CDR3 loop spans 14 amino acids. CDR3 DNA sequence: TGTGCCAGCAGACCGCGAGACGAGTTTAATGAGCAGTTCTTC. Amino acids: CASRPRDEFNEQFF.

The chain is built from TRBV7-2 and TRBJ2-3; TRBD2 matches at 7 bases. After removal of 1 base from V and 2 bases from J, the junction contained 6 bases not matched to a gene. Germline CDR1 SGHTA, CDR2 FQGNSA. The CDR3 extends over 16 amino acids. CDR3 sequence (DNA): TGTGCCAGCAGCTTAGGGGGGGGGACTAACACAGATACGCAGTATTTT. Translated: CASSLGGGTNTDTQYF. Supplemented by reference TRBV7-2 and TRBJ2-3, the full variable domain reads GAGVSQSPSNKVTEKGKDVELRCDPISGHTALYWYRQSLGQGLEFLIYFQGNSAPDKSGLPSDRFSAERTGGSVSTLTIQRTQQEDSAVYLCASSLGGGTNTDTQYFGPGTRLTVL.

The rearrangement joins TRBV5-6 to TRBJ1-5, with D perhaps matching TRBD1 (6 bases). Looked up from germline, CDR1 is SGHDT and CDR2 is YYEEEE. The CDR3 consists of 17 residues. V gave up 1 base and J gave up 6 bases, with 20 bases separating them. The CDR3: CASSLIGSRGRGQPQHF. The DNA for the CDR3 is TGTGCCAGCAGCTTGATAGGGTCCAGGGGACGTGGTCAGCCCCAGCATTTT.

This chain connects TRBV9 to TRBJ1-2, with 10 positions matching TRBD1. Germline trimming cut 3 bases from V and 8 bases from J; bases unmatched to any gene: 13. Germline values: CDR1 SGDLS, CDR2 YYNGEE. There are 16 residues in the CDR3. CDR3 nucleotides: TGTGCCAGCAGCGCGAGCGGACAGGGGGAATCGGAAGGCTACACCTTC. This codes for CASSASGQGESEGYTF.

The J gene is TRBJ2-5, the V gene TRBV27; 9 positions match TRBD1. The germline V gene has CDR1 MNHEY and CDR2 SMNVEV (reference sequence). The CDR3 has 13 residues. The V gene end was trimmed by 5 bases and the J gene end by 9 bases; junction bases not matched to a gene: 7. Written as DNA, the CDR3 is TGTGCCAGCAGTAACCGGGACAGGGCGTCCCAGTACTTC. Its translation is CASSNRDRASQYF.

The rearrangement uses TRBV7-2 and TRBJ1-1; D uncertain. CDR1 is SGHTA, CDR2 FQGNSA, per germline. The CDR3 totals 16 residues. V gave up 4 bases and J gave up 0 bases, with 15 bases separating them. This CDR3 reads CASSSSGSNMNTEAFF. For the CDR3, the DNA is TGTGCCAGCAGCTCCTCGGGTTCGAACATGAACACTGAAGCTTTCTTT.

Here the CDR3 DNA reads TGTGCCAGCAGTTACGGGTTGGGGACAGCCTACGAGCAGTACTTC. Protein sequence: CASSYGLGTAYEQYF. The chain is built from TRBV6-2 or TRBV6-3 and TRBJ2-7; 7 bases fit TRBD1. The CDR3 loop spans 15 amino acids. V dropped 2 bases and J dropped 2; count of bases not matched to a gene: 6. The germline V gene has CDR1 MNHEY and CDR2 SVGEGT.

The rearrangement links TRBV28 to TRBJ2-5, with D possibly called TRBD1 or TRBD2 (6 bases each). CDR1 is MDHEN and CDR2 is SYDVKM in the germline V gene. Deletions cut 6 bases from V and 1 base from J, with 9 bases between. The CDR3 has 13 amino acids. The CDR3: CASREGGQETQYF. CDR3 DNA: TGTGCCAGCAGGGAGGGGGGCCAAGAGACCCAGTACTTC.

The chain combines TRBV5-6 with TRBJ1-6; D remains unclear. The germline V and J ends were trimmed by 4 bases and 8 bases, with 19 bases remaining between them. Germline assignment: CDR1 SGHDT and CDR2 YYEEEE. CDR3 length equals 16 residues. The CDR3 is CASSAVLDVKDSPLHF. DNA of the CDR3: TGTGCCAGCAGCGCCGTCCTGGACGTGAAGGATTCACCCCTCCACTTT.

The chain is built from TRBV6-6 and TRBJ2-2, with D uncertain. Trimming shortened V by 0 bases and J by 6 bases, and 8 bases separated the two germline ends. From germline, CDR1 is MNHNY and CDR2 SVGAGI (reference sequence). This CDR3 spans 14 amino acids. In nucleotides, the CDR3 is TGTGCCAGCAGTTACTCGAACGCGGCCGGGGAGCTGTTTTTT. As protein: CASSYSNAAGELFF.

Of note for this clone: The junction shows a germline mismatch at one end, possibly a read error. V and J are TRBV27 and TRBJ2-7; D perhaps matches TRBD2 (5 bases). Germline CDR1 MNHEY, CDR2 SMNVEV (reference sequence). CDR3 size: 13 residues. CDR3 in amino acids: CVSSSGGPYEQYF. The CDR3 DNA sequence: TGTGTCAGCAGTTCAGGAGGACCCTACGAGCAGTACTTC.

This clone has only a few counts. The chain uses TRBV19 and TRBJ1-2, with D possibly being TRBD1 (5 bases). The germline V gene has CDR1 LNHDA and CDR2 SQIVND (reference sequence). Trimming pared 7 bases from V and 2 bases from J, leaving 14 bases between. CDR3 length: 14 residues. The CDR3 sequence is CASKVAGSNYGYTF. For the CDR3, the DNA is TGTGCCAGTAAGGTCGCAGGGAGCAACTATGGCTACACCTTC.

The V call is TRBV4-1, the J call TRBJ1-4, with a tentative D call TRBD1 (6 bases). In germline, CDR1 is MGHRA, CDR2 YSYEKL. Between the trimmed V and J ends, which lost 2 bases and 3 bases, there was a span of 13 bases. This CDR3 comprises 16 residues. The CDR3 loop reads CASSQRGDSANEKLFF. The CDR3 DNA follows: TGCGCCAGCAGCCAAAGGGGGGACTCCGCTAATGAAAAACTGTTTTTT.

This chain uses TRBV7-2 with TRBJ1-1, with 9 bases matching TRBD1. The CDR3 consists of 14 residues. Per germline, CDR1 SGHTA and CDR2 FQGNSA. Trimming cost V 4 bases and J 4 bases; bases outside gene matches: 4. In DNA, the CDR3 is TGTGCCAGCAGCTCCGGACAGGGGCCCACTGAAGCTTTCTTT. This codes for CASSSGQGPTEAFF.